These T cell receptor beta chains were read from a single sample in a study of blood T cell repertoires in COVID-19. Data came from immunoSEQ multiplex PCR; TCRdb stores just in-frame clones and leaves some out. The table lists 110,000 to 150,000 clones, roughly 80% of them singletons, with around 6.2% in the top ten. Sequencing input: PBMCs or T cells enriched from blood (not recorded which). The receptor source for this set is a woman between 35 and 50 years old who had recovered from COVID-19. Each CDR3 is given with its conserved first and last residue. Fields, in order: V gene, J gene, CDR3 protein.

TRBV27	TRBJ2-2	CASSRGGGRVTGELFF
TRBV30	TRBJ2-3	CAWSLAGGWSTDTQYF
TRBV4-2	TRBJ1-1	CASSQVGKENTEAFF
TRBV5-5	TRBJ2-7	CASSYLPVEPYEQYF
TRBV30	TRBJ2-1	CAWSVSSGRYNEQFF
TRBV10-1	TRBJ2-7	CASSDGGYEQYF
TRBV2	TRBJ2-3	CASSKQGMGEDTQYF
TRBV5-1	TRBJ2-1	CASRLAENEQFF
TRBV5-1	TRBJ1-1	CASSLTSPTGGTEAFF
TRBV9	TRBJ2-2	CASSAYLSTGELFF
TRBV4-1	TRBJ1-2	CASSQDSYGYTF
TRBV5-6	TRBJ2-2	CASSLGYRANTGELFF
TRBV4-1	TRBJ2-3	CASSQAPSGGPDTQYF
TRBV7-9	TRBJ2-7	CASSLAEGALAYEQYF
TRBV19	TRBJ2-1	CASSIQGNEQFF
TRBV19	TRBJ2-7	CASSTTSSEQYF
TRBV5-8	TRBJ2-7	CASSPRQGTAREQYF
TRBV12-3/TRBV12-4	TRBJ2-1	CASSFLVEQFF
TRBV2	TRBJ2-7	CASKTTGREQYF
TRBV5-1	TRBJ1-1	CASSLFGGQGRVEAFF
TRBV9	TRBJ1-2	CASSTAQGREGLGYTF
TRBV13	TRBJ1-1	CASSPYGSTEAFF
TRBV27	TRBJ1-5	CASSLYRGGGQPQHF
TRBV12-3/TRBV12-4	TRBJ2-5	CASSPGSGGTQYF
TRBV15	TRBJ2-5	CATSQGAQEETQYF
TRBV7-8	TRBJ2-1	CASSPGLEVNEQFF
TRBV18	TRBJ1-4	CASSPGAQGDNEKLFF
TRBV15	TRBJ2-7	CATSREPGLAGDEQYF
TRBV3-1/TRBV3-2	TRBJ2-1	CASSQDRAGWYNEQFF
TRBV10-3	TRBJ2-7	CAISLGTSHYEQYF
TRBV5-1	TRBJ2-5	CASSRIAGEETQYF
TRBV19	TRBJ2-7	CSEGGGLVYEQYF
TRBV4-1	TRBJ1-2	CASSQDTRDTGIKGYTF